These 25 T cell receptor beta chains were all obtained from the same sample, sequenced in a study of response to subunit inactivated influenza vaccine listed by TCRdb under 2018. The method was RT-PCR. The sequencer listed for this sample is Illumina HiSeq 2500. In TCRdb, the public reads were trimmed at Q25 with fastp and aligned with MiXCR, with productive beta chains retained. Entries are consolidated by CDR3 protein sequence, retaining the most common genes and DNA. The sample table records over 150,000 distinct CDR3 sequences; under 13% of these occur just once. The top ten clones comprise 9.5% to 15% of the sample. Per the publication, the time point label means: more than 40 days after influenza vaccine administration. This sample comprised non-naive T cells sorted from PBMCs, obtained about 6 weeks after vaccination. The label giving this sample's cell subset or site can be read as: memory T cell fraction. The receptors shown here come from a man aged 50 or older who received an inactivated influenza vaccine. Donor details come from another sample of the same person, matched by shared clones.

Written as DNA, the CDR3 is TGTGCCAGCAGCTTAGGGACGAGGGAGGTTGGCTACACCTTC. Translation gives CASSLGTREVGYTF. The rearrangement links TRBV7-2 to TRBJ1-2, with unresolved D. Germline CDR1 SGHTA, CDR2 FQGNSA. Trimming removed 1 base from V and 7 bases from J, with 13 bases in between. The length of the CDR3 is 14 residues.

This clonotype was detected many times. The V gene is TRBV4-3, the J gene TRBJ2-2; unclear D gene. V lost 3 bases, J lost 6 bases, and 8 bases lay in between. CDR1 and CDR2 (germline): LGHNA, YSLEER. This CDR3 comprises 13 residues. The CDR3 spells CASSQANAGELFF. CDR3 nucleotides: TGCGCCAGCAGCCAGGCAAATGCCGGGGAGCTGTTTTTT.

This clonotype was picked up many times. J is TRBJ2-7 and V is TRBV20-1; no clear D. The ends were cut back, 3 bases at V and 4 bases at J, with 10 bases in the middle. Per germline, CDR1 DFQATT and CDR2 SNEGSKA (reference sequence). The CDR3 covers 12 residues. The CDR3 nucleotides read TGCAGTGCTAGGCCCGGGTTATACGAGCAGTACTTC. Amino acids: CSARPGLYEQYF.

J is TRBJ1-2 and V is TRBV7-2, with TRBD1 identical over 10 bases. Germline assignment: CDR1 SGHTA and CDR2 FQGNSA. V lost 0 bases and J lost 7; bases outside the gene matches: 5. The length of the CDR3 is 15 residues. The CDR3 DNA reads TGTGCCAGCAGCTTAGCAGGGGGACAGGGGCTTGGCTACACCTTC. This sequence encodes CASSLAGGQGLGYTF.

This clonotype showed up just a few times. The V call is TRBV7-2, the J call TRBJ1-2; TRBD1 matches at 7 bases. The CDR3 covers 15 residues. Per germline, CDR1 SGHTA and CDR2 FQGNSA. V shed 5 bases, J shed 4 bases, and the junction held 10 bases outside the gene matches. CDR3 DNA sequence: TGTGCCAGCAGCCCGACGCTGACAGGGCTCTATGGCTACACCTTC. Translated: CASSPTLTGLYGYTF.

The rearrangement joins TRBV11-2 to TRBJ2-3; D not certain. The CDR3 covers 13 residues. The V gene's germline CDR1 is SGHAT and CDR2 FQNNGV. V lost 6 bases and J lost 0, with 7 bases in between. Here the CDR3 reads CASRFDSTDTQYF. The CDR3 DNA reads TGTGCCAGCAGATTCGATAGCACAGATACGCAGTATTTT.

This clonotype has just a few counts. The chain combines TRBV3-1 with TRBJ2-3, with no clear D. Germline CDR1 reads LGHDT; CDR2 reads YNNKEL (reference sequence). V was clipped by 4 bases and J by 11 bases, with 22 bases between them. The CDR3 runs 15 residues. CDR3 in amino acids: CASSPGYPDSLRQYF. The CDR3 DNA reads TGTGCCAGCAGCCCTGGATACCCCGACTCGCTCCGGCAGTATTTT.

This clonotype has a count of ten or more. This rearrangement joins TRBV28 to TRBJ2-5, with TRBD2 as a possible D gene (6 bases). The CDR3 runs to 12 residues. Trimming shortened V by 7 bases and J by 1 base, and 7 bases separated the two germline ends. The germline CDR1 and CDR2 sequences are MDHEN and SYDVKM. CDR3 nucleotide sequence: TGTGCCAGCACGACTAGCCAAGAGACCCAGTACTTC. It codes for CASTTSQETQYF.

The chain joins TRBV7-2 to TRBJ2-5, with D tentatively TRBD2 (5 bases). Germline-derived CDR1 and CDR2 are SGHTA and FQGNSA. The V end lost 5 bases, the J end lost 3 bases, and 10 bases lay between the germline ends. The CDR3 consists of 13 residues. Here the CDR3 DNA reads TGTGCCAGCAGCCCTTCCGGGGAAGAGACCCAGTACTTC. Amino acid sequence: CASSPSGEETQYF.

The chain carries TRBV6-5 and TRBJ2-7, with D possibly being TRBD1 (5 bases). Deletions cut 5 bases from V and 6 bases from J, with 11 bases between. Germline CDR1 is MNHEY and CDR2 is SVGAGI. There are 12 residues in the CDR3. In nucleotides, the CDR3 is TGTGCCAGCAGTACAGGTCCCTTCGAGCAGTACTTC. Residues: CASSTGPFEQYF.

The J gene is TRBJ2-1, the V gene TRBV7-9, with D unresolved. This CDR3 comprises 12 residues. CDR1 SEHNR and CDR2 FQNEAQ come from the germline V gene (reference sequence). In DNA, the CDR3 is TGTGCTACCGGGTATTCCTACAATGAGCAGTTCTTC. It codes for CATGYSYNEQFF.

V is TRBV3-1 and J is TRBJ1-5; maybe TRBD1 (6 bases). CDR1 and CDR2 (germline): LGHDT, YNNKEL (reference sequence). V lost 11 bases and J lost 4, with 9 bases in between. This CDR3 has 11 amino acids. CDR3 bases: TGTGCCCGGGACATTAATCAGCCCCAGCATTTT. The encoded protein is CARDINQPQHF.

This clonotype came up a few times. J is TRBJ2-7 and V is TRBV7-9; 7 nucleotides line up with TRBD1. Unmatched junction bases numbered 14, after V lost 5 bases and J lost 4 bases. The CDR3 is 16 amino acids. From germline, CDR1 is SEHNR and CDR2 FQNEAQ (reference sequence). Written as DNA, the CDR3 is TGTGCCAGCAGCATACACAGGACAGGAGATACTTACGAGCAGTACTTC. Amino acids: CASSIHRTGDTYEQYF.

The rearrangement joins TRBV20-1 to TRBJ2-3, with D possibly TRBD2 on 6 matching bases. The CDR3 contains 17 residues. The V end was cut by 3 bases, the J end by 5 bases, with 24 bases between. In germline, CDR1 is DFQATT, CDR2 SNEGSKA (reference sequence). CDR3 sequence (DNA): TGCAGTGCTAGGGGCGGGTCGCGGGAAGGGTTTATAGATACGCAGTATTTT. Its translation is CSARGGSREGFIDTQYF.

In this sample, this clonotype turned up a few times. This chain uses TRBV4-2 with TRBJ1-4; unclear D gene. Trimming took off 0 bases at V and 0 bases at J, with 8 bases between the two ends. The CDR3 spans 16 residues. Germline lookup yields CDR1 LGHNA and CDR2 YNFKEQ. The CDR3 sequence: CASSQDRQATNEKLFF. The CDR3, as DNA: TGTGCCAGCAGCCAAGATCGCCAGGCAACTAATGAAAAACTGTTTTTT.

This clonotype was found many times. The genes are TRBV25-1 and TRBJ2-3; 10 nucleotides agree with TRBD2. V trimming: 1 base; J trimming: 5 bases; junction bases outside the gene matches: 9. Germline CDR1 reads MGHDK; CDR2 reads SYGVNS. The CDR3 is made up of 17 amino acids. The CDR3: CASSEFPASGGRDTQYF. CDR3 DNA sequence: TGTGCCAGCAGTGAATTTCCCGCTAGCGGGGGAAGAGATACGCAGTATTTT.

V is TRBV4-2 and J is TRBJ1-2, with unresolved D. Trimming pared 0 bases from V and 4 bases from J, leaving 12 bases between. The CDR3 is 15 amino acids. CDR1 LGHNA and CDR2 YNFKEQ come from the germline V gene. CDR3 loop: CASSQDRSPGYGYTF. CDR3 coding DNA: TGTGCCAGCAGCCAAGATCGAAGTCCCGGCTATGGCTACACCTTC.

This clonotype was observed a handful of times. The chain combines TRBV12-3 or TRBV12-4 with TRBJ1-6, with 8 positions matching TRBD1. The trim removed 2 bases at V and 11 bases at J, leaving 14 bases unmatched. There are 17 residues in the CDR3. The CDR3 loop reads CASSLLGPGQGGTPLHF. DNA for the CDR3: TGTGCCAGCAGTTTATTGGGCCCCGGACAGGGAGGCACACCCCTCCACTTT.

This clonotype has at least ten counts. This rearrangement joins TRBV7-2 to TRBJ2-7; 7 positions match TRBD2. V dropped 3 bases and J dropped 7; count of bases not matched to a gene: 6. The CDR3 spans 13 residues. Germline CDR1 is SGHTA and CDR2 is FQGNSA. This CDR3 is CASSFREAGEQYF. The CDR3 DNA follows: TGTGCCAGCAGCTTTCGGGAGGCCGGGGAGCAGTACTTC. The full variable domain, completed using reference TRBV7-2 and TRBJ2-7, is GAGVSQSPSNKVTEKGKDVELRCDPISGHTALYWYRQSLGQGLEFLIYFQGNSAPDKSGLPSDRFSAERTGGSVSTLTIQRTQQEDSAVYLCASSFREAGEQYFGPGTRLTVT.

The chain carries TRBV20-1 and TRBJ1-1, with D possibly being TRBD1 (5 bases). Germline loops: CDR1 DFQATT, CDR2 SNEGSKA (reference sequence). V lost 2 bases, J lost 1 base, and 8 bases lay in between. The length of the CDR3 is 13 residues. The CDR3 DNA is TGCAGTGCTAGATTCGACAGGAACACTGAAGCTTTCTTT. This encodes CSARFDRNTEAFF.

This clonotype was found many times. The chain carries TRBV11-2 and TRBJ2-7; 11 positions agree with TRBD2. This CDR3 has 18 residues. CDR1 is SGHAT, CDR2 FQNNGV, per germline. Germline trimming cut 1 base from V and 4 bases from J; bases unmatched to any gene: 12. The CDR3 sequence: CASSLVNYGTSGFYEQYF. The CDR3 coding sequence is TGTGCCAGCAGCTTAGTAAATTACGGGACTAGCGGCTTTTACGAGCAGTACTTC.

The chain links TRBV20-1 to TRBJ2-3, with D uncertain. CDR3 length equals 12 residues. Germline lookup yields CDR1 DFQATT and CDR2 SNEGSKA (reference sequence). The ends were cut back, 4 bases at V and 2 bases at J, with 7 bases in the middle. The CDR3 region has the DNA TGCAGTGCTACTAGGGACACAGATACGCAGTATTTT. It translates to CSATRDTDTQYF.

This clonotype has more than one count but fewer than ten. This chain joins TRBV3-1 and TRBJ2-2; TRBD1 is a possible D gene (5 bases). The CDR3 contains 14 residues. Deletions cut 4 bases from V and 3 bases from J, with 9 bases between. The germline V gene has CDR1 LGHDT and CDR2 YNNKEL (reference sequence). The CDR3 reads CASSPSRDTGELFF. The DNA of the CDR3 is TGTGCCAGCAGCCCCAGCAGGGACACCGGGGAGCTGTTTTTT.

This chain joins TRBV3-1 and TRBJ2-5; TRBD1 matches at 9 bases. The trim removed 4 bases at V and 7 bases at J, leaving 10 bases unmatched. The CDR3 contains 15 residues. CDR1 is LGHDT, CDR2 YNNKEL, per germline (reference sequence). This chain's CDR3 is CASSPFRGQGGTQYF. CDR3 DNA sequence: TGTGCCAGCAGCCCTTTCCGGGGACAGGGTGGGACCCAGTACTTC.

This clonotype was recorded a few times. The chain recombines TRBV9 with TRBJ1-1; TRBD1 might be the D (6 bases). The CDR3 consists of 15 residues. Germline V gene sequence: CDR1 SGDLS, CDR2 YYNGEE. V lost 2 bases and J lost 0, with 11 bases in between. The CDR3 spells CASSVGDRLNTEAFF. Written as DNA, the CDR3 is TGTGCCAGCAGCGTTGGTGACAGGCTGAACACTGAAGCTTTCTTT.